The rows below give T cell receptor beta chains drawn from one sample of a study of T-cell reconstitution after alpha-beta-depleted transplantation in children. MiXCR was run by TCRdb on the PCR reads, yielding one entry per CDR3 protein. The sample yields around 450,000 distinct CDR3 sequences, 43% seen once. The source was PBMCs, collected before TCRalphabeta/CD19-depleted stem cell transplant. The receptors stem from a girl aged 2 to 10 with aplastic anemia, due to receive a stem cell transplant. The CDR3 runs from the conserved cysteine through the conserved F or W. Fields, in order: J gene, clone size, D gene, V gene, CDR3 DNA, CDR3 protein. A D gene is named only where the DNA matches it firmly. Rows give clone size only sometimes, using once, few, many, or a class for an expanded clone.

J: TRBJ2-1
size: -
D: TRBD2
V: TRBV5-5
DNA: TGTGCCAGCAGCTTCTCGAGTACTGCCAGCGGGAAAGGTGAGCAGTTCTTC
CDR3: CASSFSSTASGKGEQFF

J: TRBJ2-3
size: -
D: TRBD2
V: TRBV7-6
DNA: TGTGCCAGCAGCGCGATACTAGCGGGAGAGTCGGGTGTTACGCAGTATTTT
CDR3: CASSAILAGESGVTQYF

J: TRBJ2-1
size: -
D: -
V: TRBV28
DNA: TGTGCCAGCAGTTTTCGGACAGCCTACAATGAGCAGTTCTTC
CDR3: CASSFRTAYNEQFF

J: TRBJ1-5
size: -
D: -
V: TRBV18
DNA: TGTGCCAGCTCGCGTGGTGGCCGGGGGGAAGCCAATCAGCCCCAGCATTTT
CDR3: CASSRGGRGEANQPQHF

J: TRBJ2-7
size: -
D: -
V: TRBV20-1
DNA: TGCAGTGCTAGAGACAGACCTGAGCAGTACTTC
CDR3: CSARDRPEQYF

J: TRBJ2-7
size: -
D: TRBD1
V: TRBV4-1
DNA: TGCGCCAGTAGTGTCGTTGGACAGGGGAGTAACGAGCAGTACTTC
CDR3: CASSVVGQGSNEQYF

J: TRBJ2-3
size: few
D: -
V: TRBV20-1
DNA: TGCAGTGCCCCAGGGGGAGGTTTCTCTCCAGATACGCAGTATTTT
CDR3: CSAPGGGFSPDTQYF

J: TRBJ2-7
size: -
D: TRBD2
V: TRBV20-1
DNA: TGCAGTGCTAGAGATCGACTAGCGGGGCCCTACGAGCAGTACTTC
CDR3: CSARDRLAGPYEQYF

J: TRBJ2-1
size: -
D: -
V: TRBV12-3/TRBV12-4
DNA: TGTGCCAGCAGCCCTAGGCGGAGAGAGCAGTTCTTC
CDR3: CASSPRRREQFF

J: TRBJ2-7
size: many
D: -
V: TRBV5-1
DNA: TGCGCCAGCAGCCTGGAAAGAGGTTTCGAGCAGTACTTC
CDR3: CASSLERGFEQYF

J: TRBJ2-2
size: few
D: -
V: TRBV7-2
DNA: TGTGCCAGCAGCTTAGCGGCTACGAACACCGGGGAGCTGTTTTTT
CDR3: CASSLAATNTGELFF

J: TRBJ1-2
size: -
D: -
V: TRBV4-2
DNA: TGTGCCAGCAGCCCTGGGGGCTGGGGGGCCGGTGGCTATGGCTACACCTTC
CDR3: CASSPGGWGAGGYGYTF

J: TRBJ2-1
size: -
D: -
V: TRBV6-1
DNA: TGTGCCAGCAAGGTGGCGGGGCCCCTCTACAATGAGCAGTTCTTC
CDR3: CASKVAGPLYNEQFF

J: TRBJ1-5
size: -
D: -
V: TRBV5-6
DNA: TGTGCCAGCAGCTTTGGAGGGCCTAGCAATCAGCCCCAGCATTTT
CDR3: CASSFGGPSNQPQHF

J: TRBJ2-1
size: -
D: -
V: TRBV7-2
DNA: TGTGCCAGCAGCTCTGCTAGCCAGCAGTTCTTC
CDR3: CASSSASQQFF

J: TRBJ1-2
size: -
D: -
V: TRBV7-9
DNA: TGTGCCAGCAGCCTACAAGACCCTGTGGAAGACTATGGCTACACCTTC
CDR3: CASSLQDPVEDYGYTF

J: TRBJ2-1
size: -
D: TRBD2
V: TRBV12-3/TRBV12-4
DNA: TGTGCCAGCAGCCCTAGCGGGGCCCGACACAATGAGCAGTTCTTC
CDR3: CASSPSGARHNEQFF

J: TRBJ2-5
size: -
D: TRBD2
V: TRBV20-1
DNA: TGCAGTGCTAGAGACCTTAGCGGGGGCTACCAAGAGACCCAGTACTTC
CDR3: CSARDLSGGYQETQYF

J: TRBJ2-3
size: many
D: TRBD2
V: TRBV9
DNA: TGTGCCAGCAGCGCGTCGATAGGCGGGAGGACAGATACGCAGTATTTT
CDR3: CASSASIGGRTDTQYF

J: TRBJ1-5
size: -
D: -
V: TRBV29-1
DNA: -
CDR3: CSVGSGSGGNQPHHF

J: TRBJ2-7
size: -
D: TRBD2
V: TRBV28
DNA: TGTGCCAGCGTGGGGGGGGTCTACGAGCAGTACTTC
CDR3: CASVGGVYEQYF

J: TRBJ1-4
size: -
D: -
V: TRBV29-1
DNA: TGCAGCGTTCAGGGATCGCGGAATGAAAAACTGTTTTTT
CDR3: CSVQGSRNEKLFF

J: TRBJ2-1
size: -
D: -
V: TRBV29-1
DNA: TGCAGCGTTGAATTTGGGGGGTCCTACAATGAGCAGTTCTTC
CDR3: CSVEFGGSYNEQFF

J: TRBJ2-7
size: few
D: TRBD1
V: TRBV20-1
DNA: TGCAGTGCACGGTCCGGGACAGCCTCCTACGAGCAGTACTTC
CDR3: CSARSGTASYEQYF

J: TRBJ2-5
size: -
D: -
V: TRBV6-1
DNA: TGTGCCAGCACCCGGACTTCCCAAGAGACCCAGTACTTC
CDR3: CASTRTSQETQYF

J: TRBJ2-3
size: -
D: TRBD2
V: TRBV29-1
DNA: TGCAGCGTTACTAGCGGCCTCACAGATACGCAGTATTTT
CDR3: CSVTSGLTDTQYF

J: TRBJ1-6
size: -
D: -
V: TRBV7-6
DNA: TGTGCCAGCAGCCTCTCCACCGAGTCAGCCCTCCACTTT
CDR3: CASSLSTESALHF

J: TRBJ2-5
size: -
D: -
V: TRBV20-1
DNA: TGCAGTGCTAGAGATGGGGACTGGAATCGGGGCGAGACCCAGTACTTC
CDR3: CSARDGDWNRGETQYF

J: TRBJ2-7
size: -
D: -
V: TRBV10-2
DNA: TGCGCCAGCAGTGAACTGTCAGGGAGCTCCGAGCAGTACTTC
CDR3: CASSELSGSSEQYF

J: TRBJ2-1
size: many
D: -
V: TRBV5-1
DNA: TGTGCCAGCAGTTTAAGTGGCGGGTCCTACAATGAGCAGTTCTTC
CDR3: CASSLSGGSYNEQFF

J: TRBJ2-1
size: -
D: TRBD2
V: TRBV5-1
DNA: TGCGCCAGCAGCTTCTTCTTAGGCGGGAGAGCGAATGAGCAGTTCTTC
CDR3: CASSFFLGGRANEQFF

J: TRBJ1-3
size: -
D: TRBD1
V: TRBV20-1
DNA: TGCAGTGCTAGGCTCGACAGGGGCGAAAACACCATATATTTT
CDR3: CSARLDRGENTIYF

J: TRBJ1-5
size: -
D: -
V: TRBV5-6
DNA: TGTGCCAGCAGCCCAAGCGCGGGACACAGAAATCAGCCCCAGCATTTT
CDR3: CASSPSAGHRNQPQHF

J: TRBJ1-5
size: -
D: -
V: TRBV21-1
DNA: TGTGCCAGCAGCAAAATGGGAAGGGGCAATCAGCCCCAGCATTTT
CDR3: CASSKMGRGNQPQHF

J: TRBJ2-7
size: -
D: -
V: TRBV7-8
DNA: TGTGCCAGCAGCCCAGACGGGACGCTGAGCTCCTACGAGCAGTACTTC
CDR3: CASSPDGTLSSYEQYF

J: TRBJ2-1
size: few
D: -
V: TRBV30
DNA: TGTGCCTGGGTCGACAGGTTGGGTGAGCAGTTCTTC
CDR3: CAWVDRLGEQFF

J: TRBJ2-7
size: -
D: -
V: TRBV7-2
DNA: TGTGCCAGCAGCTTAATGGGAGAAGTATCCGAGCAGTACTTC
CDR3: CASSLMGEVSEQYF

J: TRBJ1-2
size: -
D: -
V: TRBV3-1
DNA: TGTGCCAGCAGCCCGGACGGGAGAGGTTATGGCTACACCTTC
CDR3: CASSPDGRGYGYTF

J: TRBJ2-1
size: once
D: -
V: TRBV20-1
DNA: TGCAGTGCTAGAGGTGCGGGGGACACCTACAATGAGCAGTTCTTC
CDR3: CSARGAGDTYNEQFF

J: TRBJ1-1
size: few
D: -
V: TRBV12-3/TRBV12-4
DNA: TGTGCCAGCAGTGATACAGGGCTTGCAGCTTTCTTT
CDR3: CASSDTGLAAFF

J: TRBJ2-5
size: few
D: TRBD2
V: TRBV7-2
DNA: TGTGCCAGCAGCTACCCCGGGGGGATGGAGACCCAGTACTTC
CDR3: CASSYPGGMETQYF

J: TRBJ1-2
size: many
D: TRBD1
V: TRBV20-1
DNA: TGCAGTGCTAGAGAACAGGGGATCCCCTATGGCTACACCTTC
CDR3: CSAREQGIPYGYTF

J: TRBJ2-1
size: few
D: TRBD2
V: TRBV5-1
DNA: TGCGCCAGCAGCTTTCGGAGCACGGTAGCGGGAGGGCCTGGTGAGCAGTTCTTC
CDR3: CASSFRSTVAGGPGEQFF

J: TRBJ2-4
size: few
D: -
V: TRBV20-1
DNA: TGCAGTGCTAGTGGCGGTGAAGGCAAAAACATTCAGTACTTC
CDR3: CSASGGEGKNIQYF

J: TRBJ2-1
size: few
D: -
V: TRBV5-1
DNA: TGCGCCAGCAGCTTGGAAGCTAGGGATGAGCAGTTCTTC
CDR3: CASSLEARDEQFF